Below, one T cell receptor (beta chain) is given with its context. The assay was immunoSEQ multiplex PCR, and TCRdb's table has in-frame clones only and misses some. The sample holds 200,000 to 300,000 clones, about 89% seen once. The data were obtained in a study of blood T cell repertoires in COVID-19. Germline values: CDR1 ENHRY, CDR2 SYGVKD. The ends lost 0 bases at V and 7 bases at J; junction bases unmatched: 3. The CDR3 has 17 residues. Before being deemed recovered, Cohort 3 donors had two negative PCRs, clearance, or symptom resolution. The chain has TRBV10-3 and TRBJ2-1, with TRBD2 identical over 16 bases. This receptor was obtained from a woman younger than 35 who had recovered from COVID-19. Specimen: PBMCs or T cells enriched from blood (not recorded which). The CDR3 nucleotides are TGTGCCATCAGTGAGTCAGGGACTAGCGGGGGGGCGAATGAGCAGTTCTTC. Protein: CAISESGTSGGANEQFF.